Each of the 21 T cell receptor beta chains below was sequenced from the same sample in a study of cytomegalovirus exposure and HLA in healthy donors. The primer mix had 60 Vbeta and 13 Jbeta primers. The table came from immunoSEQ multiplex PCR; TCRdb's copy has only in-frame clones and leaves some out. Of some 150,000 clones in the sample, around nine tenths were seen once. Sequenced: PBMCs. The receptors come from a woman in her 30s in good health and CMV-seronegative.

A note on this clone: Other nucleotide sequences in the sample specify the same CDR3. This chain uses TRBV5-8 with TRBJ1-5; 11 positions agree with TRBD1. Germline values: CDR1 SGHTS, CDR2 YDEGEE. This CDR3 has 14 residues. The V segment lost 4 bases and the J segment 6 bases; nucleotides outside the gene matches: 3. DNA for the CDR3: TGTGCCAGCAGCGGGGACAGGGGGGCTCAGCCCCAGCATTTT. This codes for CASSGDRGAQPQHF.

The chain employs TRBV4-1 and TRBJ2-5; TRBD2 agrees at 10 bases. Trimming took 4 bases from V and 5 from J; bases not matched to a gene: 13. The CDR3 is made up of 17 amino acids. Looked up from germline, CDR1 is MGHRA and CDR2 is YSYEKL. CDR3 nucleotides: TGCGCCAGCAGCCCAGAAGCGGCGGAAGCGGGGGGGGAGACCCAGTACTTC. Translating gives CASSPEAAEAGGETQYF.

This chain joins TRBV4-1 and TRBJ1-4; maybe TRBD1 (6 bases). Germline V gives CDR1 MGHRA, CDR2 YSYEKL. V lost 3 bases and J 13 bases, leaving 30 bases between the germline ends. CDR3 size: 18 residues. The CDR3 DNA reads TGCGCCAGCAGCCATCGCTCAGGGGCGCGGCAGAGGGAATTAAGACTGTTTTTT. It translates to CASSHRSGARQRELRLFF.

J is TRBJ2-7 and V is TRBV11-2; no definite D call. Germline CDR1 and CDR2: SGHAT and FQNNGV. The V and J ends lost 5 bases and 3 bases respectively, with 5 bases between them. This CDR3 is 11 amino acids long. The CDR3 sequence is CASSLYYEQYF. For the CDR3, the DNA is TGTGCCAGCAGCCTCTACTACGAGCAGTACTTC.

V gene TRBV7-8 combines with J gene TRBJ2-5; weak D call: TRBD1 (6 bases). This CDR3 region has 14 residues. Germline V gene lookup returns CDR1 SGHVS and CDR2 FQNEAQ. Trimming stripped 4 bases from V and 2 bases from J, with 11 bases between. The CDR3 DNA follows: TGTGCCAGCAGCTCTCGACAGGTTCAAGAGACCCAGTACTTC. It translates to CASSSRQVQETQYF.

The V and J genes are TRBV19 and TRBJ1-5, with D possibly matching TRBD1 (5 bases). Trimming cost V 1 base and J 0 bases, with 7 bases left between them. Germline CDR1 is LNHDA and CDR2 is SQIVND (reference sequence). The CDR3 extends over 15 amino acids. CDR3 bases: TGTGCCAGTAGTATAGGGACATATAGCAATCAGCCCCAGCATTTT. This gives the protein CASSIGTYSNQPQHF.

The rearrangement uses TRBV19 and TRBJ1-5; D is uncertain. Germline V gives CDR1 LNHDA, CDR2 SQIVND (reference sequence). The V and J ends lost 5 bases and 4 bases respectively, with 6 bases between them. The CDR3 is 12 residues long. This CDR3 is CASSSANQPQHF. The CDR3 DNA follows: TGTGCCAGTAGTTCTGCGAATCAGCCCCAGCATTTT.

The table lists this clone with a few counts. This rearrangement joins TRBV7-6 to TRBJ2-6; D may be TRBD1 (6 bases). Trimming removed 2 bases at V and 0 bases at J, with 14 bases between. Germline loops: CDR1 SGHVS, CDR2 FNYEAQ. The CDR3 is 18 residues long. The CDR3 loop reads CASSLWPGTSSGANVLTF. In DNA, the CDR3 is TGTGCCAGCAGCTTATGGCCGGGGACAAGCTCTGGGGCCAACGTCCTGACTTTC.

The chain joins TRBV14 to TRBJ1-1, with unresolved D. The CDR3 extends over 14 amino acids. Per the germline V gene, CDR1 is SGHDN and CDR2 is FVKESK. With 1 base removed from V and 4 bases from J, the gap between germline ends came to 10 bases. CDR3 region: CASSQAGPSTEAFF. The CDR3 nucleotides read TGTGCCAGCAGCCAAGCTGGGCCCAGCACTGAAGCTTTCTTT.

This clone was seen a single time. The J gene is TRBJ1-2, the V gene TRBV7-2; possibly TRBD1 for D (5 bases). The CDR3 has 19 amino acids. V lost 4 bases and J lost 0, with 24 bases in between. Germline CDR1 reads SGHTA; CDR2 reads FQGNSA. CDR3 sequence reads: CASSSRPPGGSETNYGYTF. The DNA for the CDR3 is TGTGCCAGCAGCTCCAGGCCGCCTGGGGGGTCAGAGACTAACTATGGCTACACCTTC.

The chain is built from TRBV27 and TRBJ2-5, with D possibly being TRBD1 (6 bases). This CDR3 comprises 14 residues. Germline V gene lookup returns CDR1 MNHEY and CDR2 SMNVEV (reference sequence). Trimming pared 6 bases from V and 2 bases from J, leaving 13 bases between. The CDR3, as DNA: TGTGCCAGCAGCCAAGTAGGGGGACAAGAGACCCAGTACTTC. Translated: CASSQVGGQETQYF.

This rearrangement joins TRBV7-8 to TRBJ2-5; 8 bases are shared with TRBD1. The trim removed 1 base at V and 5 bases at J, leaving 12 bases unmatched. This CDR3 comprises 17 residues. CDR1 and CDR2 from the germline V gene are SGHVS and FQNEAQ. The CDR3 region has the DNA TGTGCCAGCAGCTTAGGGGGGACGGCAGGGGGCAGGGAGACCCAGTACTTC. This sequence encodes CASSLGGTAGGRETQYF.

J is TRBJ2-3 and V is TRBV29-1, with D unresolved. The ends were cut back, 3 bases at V and 2 bases at J, with 9 bases in the middle. The CDR3 totals 13 residues. CDR1 is SQVTM, CDR2 ANQGSEA, per germline. CDR3 bases: TGCAGCGTTGACTCCAGGTACACAGATACGCAGTATTTT. Encoded protein: CSVDSRYTDTQYF.

The V call is TRBV2, the J call TRBJ2-5; TRBD1 aligns across 9 bases. V lost 5 bases to trimming and J lost 1 base; unmatched junction nucleotides: 5. CDR1 and CDR2 from the germline V gene are SNHLY and FYNNEI. The CDR3 is 15 amino acids. The CDR3 here is CASSPHRGLQETQYF. Written as DNA, the CDR3 is TGTGCCAGCAGTCCACACAGGGGGCTCCAAGAGACCCAGTACTTC.

The chain uses TRBV28 and TRBJ2-7, with D maybe TRBD2 (6 bases). CDR1 MDHEN and CDR2 SYDVKM come from the germline V gene. CDR3 length: 16 amino acids. The ends were cut back, 6 bases at V and 0 bases at J, with 18 bases in the middle. CDR3 coding DNA: TGTGCCAGCAGGATCCGAGCGGGTCCCAACTCCTACGAGCAGTACTTC. Residues: CASRIRAGPNSYEQYF.

The chain couples TRBV5-1 to TRBJ2-7; 9 bases are shared with TRBD1. The junction had 9 bases not matched to a gene; V was cut back by 8 bases and J by 3 bases. This CDR3 comprises 14 residues. Germline V gene data show CDR1 as SGHRS and CDR2 as YFSETQ. The CDR3 nucleotides read TGCGCCAGTGCCTGGGACAGGGTGGTCTACGAGCAGTACTTC. It codes for CASAWDRVVYEQYF.

This chain connects TRBV2 to TRBJ1-4; 8 positions match TRBD1. With V trimmed by 7 bases and J by 2 bases, 3 bases remained unmatched. The CDR3 loop spans 14 amino acids. CDR1 SNHLY and CDR2 FYNNEI come from the germline V gene. The CDR3 bases are TGTGCCAGCACCAGGACAGGGACTAATGAAAAACTGTTTTTT. This sequence encodes CASTRTGTNEKLFF.

This clone was detected only a few times. V is TRBV4-3 and J is TRBJ1-1; D is perhaps TRBD1 (5 bases). There are 13 residues in the CDR3. Germline V gene lookup returns CDR1 LGHNA and CDR2 YSLEER. Trimming removed 4 bases from V and 7 bases from J, with 13 bases in between. DNA for the CDR3: TGCGCCAGCAGCCTATTCCCAGACAGTGAAGCTTTCTTT. Translation: CASSLFPDSEAFF.

This sequence joins TRBV18 and TRBJ1-1, with D possibly TRBD1 on 6 matching bases. This CDR3 is 17 amino acids long. With 4 bases removed from V and 4 bases from J, the gap between germline ends came to 22 bases. Germline CDR1 and CDR2: KGHSH and LQKENI. CDR3 in amino acids: CASSLRRGGVGGTEAFF. The DNA for the CDR3 is TGTGCCAGCTCACTCCGCCGTGGGGGCGTGGGCGGCACTGAAGCTTTCTTT.

The chain recombines TRBV7-8 with TRBJ2-7; tentative D call: TRBD1 (5 bases). CDR3 length equals 13 residues. Looked up from germline, CDR1 is SGHVS and CDR2 is FQNEAQ. V shed 5 bases and J shed 2 bases, with 10 bases lying between them. CDR3 protein: CASSPGSPYEQYF. The CDR3 coding sequence is TGTGCCAGCAGCCCAGGGTCGCCCTACGAGCAGTACTTC.

The genes are TRBV28 and TRBJ1-1; 7 positions match TRBD1. The V and J ends lost 1 base and 5 bases, in that order; junction bases with no gene match: 4. Germline V lookup: CDR1 MDHEN, CDR2 SYDVKM. This CDR3 region has 14 residues. CDR3 in amino acids: CASSLYSGGTEAFF. The CDR3, as DNA: TGTGCCAGCAGTTTATATTCAGGGGGGACTGAAGCTTTCTTT.